This passage covers 2 T cell receptor beta chains from one sample sequenced in a study of cytomegalovirus exposure and HLA in healthy donors. The PCR ran on 60 Vbeta and 13 Jbeta primers. The method was immunoSEQ multiplex PCR; TCRdb's version includes in-frame clones alone and lacks a portion of them. The sample yields roughly 180,000 clones, approximately 80% seen once. Specimen: PBMCs. These receptors were collected from a male donor in good health and CMV-seronegative.

CDR3 DNA: TGTGCCAGCAGGGGCGGACAGGTCTATGGCTACACCTTC. The encoded protein is CASRGGQVYGYTF. V is TRBV28 and J is TRBJ1-2, with 7 nucleotides matching TRBD1. Per germline, CDR1 MDHEN and CDR2 SYDVKM. The CDR3 covers 13 residues. V shed 6 bases and J 4 bases; nucleotides not matched to a gene: 5.

This chain connects TRBV28 to TRBJ2-3; D is possibly TRBD1 (7 bases). Trimming left V 3 bases short and J 4 bases short, with 17 bases between. The CDR3 has 16 residues. Germline CDR1 reads MDHEN; CDR2 reads SYDVKM. The CDR3 nucleotides are TGTGCCAGCAGTTTGGGGCTGACAGGGAGGTCAGATACGCAGTATTTT. Its protein is CASSLGLTGRSDTQYF.